The 5 T cell receptor beta chains in this list originate from one sample, sequenced in a study of neurological immune-mediated disorders. TCRdb re-called the 5' RACE reads with MiXCR, one entry per CDR3 protein. Counted here are around 15,000 distinct CDR3 sequences, approximately 10% occurring once; the ten biggest clones make up more than 35%. The sequencing input was CD8+ T cells from blood. Receptor source: a man in his fifties in good health.

This clonotype showed up many times. This chain connects TRBV20-1 to TRBJ1-2; TRBD1 matches 8 bases. The V and J ends lost 3 bases and 5 bases, in that order; junction bases with no gene match: 5. Germline V gene data show CDR1 as DFQATT and CDR2 as SNEGSKA (reference sequence). The CDR3 has 13 residues. The CDR3 sequence: CSASHRTGYGYTF. The CDR3 nucleotides are TGCAGTGCTAGCCACCGGACAGGGTATGGCTACACCTTC.

The rearrangement uses TRBV28 and TRBJ2-1; D call uncertain. Germline V gene lookup returns CDR1 MDHEN and CDR2 SYDVKM. The CDR3 is made up of 14 amino acids. V was cut by 2 bases and J by 0 bases, with 5 bases left in between. In nucleotides, the CDR3 is TGTGCCAGCAGTTTAGGCGGCTCCTACAATGAGCAGTTCTTC. Translation gives CASSLGGSYNEQFF.

This clonotype was seen many times. This chain's CDR3 is CASRYRGSSYEQYF. CDR3 DNA: TGTGCCAGCAGGTACAGGGGTAGCTCCTACGAGCAGTACTTC. The V gene is TRBV12-3 or TRBV12-4, the J gene TRBJ2-7; TRBD1 agrees at 7 bases. The CDR3 length is 14 residues. With 6 bases clipped from V and 0 bases from J, the junction kept 5 bases outside the gene matches.

At least ten counts were recorded for this clonotype. This chain joins TRBV29-1 and TRBJ1-1, with D unresolved. This CDR3 has 11 residues. The germline V and J ends were trimmed by 3 bases and 1 base, with 3 bases remaining between them. From germline, CDR1 is SQVTM and CDR2 ANQGSEA. The CDR3 nucleotides are TGCAGCGTTGACAGGAACACTGAAGCTTTCTTT. Amino acid sequence: CSVDRNTEAFF.

Of note for this clonotype: A read error may be the cause here, since a much bigger clone is one base away. This chain uses TRBV10-3 with TRBJ2-1, with D perhaps being TRBD1 or TRBD2 (6 bases each). CDR3 length equals 13 residues. V lost 7 bases to trimming and J lost 11 bases, with 18 bases between them. CDR1 is ENHRY and CDR2 is SYGVKD in the germline V gene. The chain's CDR3 is CAIIGGPGDKQFF. As DNA, the CDR3 is TGTGCCATCATAGGGGGGCCGGGGGATAAGCAGTTCTTC.